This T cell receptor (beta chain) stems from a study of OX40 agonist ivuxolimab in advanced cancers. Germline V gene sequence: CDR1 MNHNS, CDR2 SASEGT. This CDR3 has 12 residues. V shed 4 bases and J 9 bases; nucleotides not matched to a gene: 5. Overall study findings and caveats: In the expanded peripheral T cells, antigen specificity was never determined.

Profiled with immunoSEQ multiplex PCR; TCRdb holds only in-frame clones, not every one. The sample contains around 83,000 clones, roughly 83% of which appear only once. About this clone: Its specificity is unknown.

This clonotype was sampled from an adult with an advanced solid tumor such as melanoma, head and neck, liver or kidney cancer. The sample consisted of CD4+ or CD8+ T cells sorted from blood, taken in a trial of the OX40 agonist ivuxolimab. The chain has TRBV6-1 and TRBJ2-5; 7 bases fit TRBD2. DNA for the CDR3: TGTGCCAGCAGTGGCCAGCGGGGTGCCCAGTACTTC. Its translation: CASSGQRGAQYF.